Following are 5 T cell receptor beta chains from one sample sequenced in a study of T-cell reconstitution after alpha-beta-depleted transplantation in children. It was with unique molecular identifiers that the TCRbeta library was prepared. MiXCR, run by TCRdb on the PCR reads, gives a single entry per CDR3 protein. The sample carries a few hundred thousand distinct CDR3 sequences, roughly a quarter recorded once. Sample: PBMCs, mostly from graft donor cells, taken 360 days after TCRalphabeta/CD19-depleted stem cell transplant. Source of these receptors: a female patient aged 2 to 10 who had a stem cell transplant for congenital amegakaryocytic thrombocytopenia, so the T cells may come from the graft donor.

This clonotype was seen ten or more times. In DNA, the CDR3 is TGTGCCAGCAGGGGGGACTATTCCTACGAGCAGTACTTC. This translates into CASRGDYSYEQYF. V and J are TRBV6-2 or TRBV6-3 and TRBJ2-7; TRBD2 agrees at 7 bases. The CDR3 runs 13 residues. CDR1 and CDR2 (germline): MNHEY, SVGEGT. J was trimmed by 1 base and V by 6 bases; bases with no gene match: 3.

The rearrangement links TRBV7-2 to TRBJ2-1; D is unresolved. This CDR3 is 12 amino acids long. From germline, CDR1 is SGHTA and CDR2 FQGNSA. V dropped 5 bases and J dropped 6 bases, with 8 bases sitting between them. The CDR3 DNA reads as TGTGCCAGCAGCCAAAGGCCCAATGAGCAGTTCTTC. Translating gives CASSQRPNEQFF.

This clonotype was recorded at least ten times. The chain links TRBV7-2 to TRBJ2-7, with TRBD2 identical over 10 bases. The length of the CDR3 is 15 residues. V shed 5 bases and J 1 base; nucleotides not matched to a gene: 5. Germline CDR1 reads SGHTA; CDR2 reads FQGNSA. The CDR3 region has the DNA TGTGCCAGCAGCCATAGGACTAGCGGTTCCTACGAGCAGTACTTC. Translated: CASSHRTSGSYEQYF.

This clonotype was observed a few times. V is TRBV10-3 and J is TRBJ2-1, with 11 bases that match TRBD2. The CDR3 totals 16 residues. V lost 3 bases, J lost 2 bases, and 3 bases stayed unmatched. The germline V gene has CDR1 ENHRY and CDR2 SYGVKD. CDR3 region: CAISDRLAGTYNEQFF. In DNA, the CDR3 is TGTGCCATCAGTGATCGACTAGCGGGAACCTACAATGAGCAGTTCTTC.

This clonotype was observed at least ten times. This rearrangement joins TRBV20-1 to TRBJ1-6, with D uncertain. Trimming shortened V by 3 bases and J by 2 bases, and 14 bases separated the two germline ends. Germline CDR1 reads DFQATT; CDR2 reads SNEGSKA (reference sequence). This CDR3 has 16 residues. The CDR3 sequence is CSASSVVVTYNSPLHF. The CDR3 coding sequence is TGCAGTGCTAGTAGTGTGGTGGTCACCTATAATTCACCCCTCCACTTT.